This T cell receptor beta chain derives from a study of cytomegalovirus exposure and HLA in healthy donors. The CDR3 has 15 amino acids. CDR1 is SGHDT, CDR2 YYEEEE, per germline. Trimming took 4 bases from V and 4 from J, leaving 17 bases between them. PCR involved 60 Vbeta and 13 Jbeta primers. In the authors' workflow: Unique TCR beta chains totaled roughly 79 million in a later count, with roughly 10 million of them shared. Libraries were prepared by immunoSEQ multiplex PCR; TCRdb keeps only in-frame clonotypes and omits some of them. V and J calls and clone size are those listed in that table; D and trimming were worked out from the DNA. The table includes over 130,000 clones, approximately 85% detected once. Concerning this clone: Its antigen is not identified.

Broader study findings: Apparent HLA restriction characterized most CMV-associated TCR beta chains in a later analysis.

The chain is built from TRBV5-6 and TRBJ2-5; weak D call: TRBD1 (6 bases). The clonotype originates from a man over 45 in good health and CMV-seropositive. Material for sequencing was PBMCs. The CDR3 DNA follows: TGTGCCAGCAGCCCTGAGGGCCGCAGGGGAGAGACCCAGTACTTC. Encoded protein: CASSPEGRRGETQYF.